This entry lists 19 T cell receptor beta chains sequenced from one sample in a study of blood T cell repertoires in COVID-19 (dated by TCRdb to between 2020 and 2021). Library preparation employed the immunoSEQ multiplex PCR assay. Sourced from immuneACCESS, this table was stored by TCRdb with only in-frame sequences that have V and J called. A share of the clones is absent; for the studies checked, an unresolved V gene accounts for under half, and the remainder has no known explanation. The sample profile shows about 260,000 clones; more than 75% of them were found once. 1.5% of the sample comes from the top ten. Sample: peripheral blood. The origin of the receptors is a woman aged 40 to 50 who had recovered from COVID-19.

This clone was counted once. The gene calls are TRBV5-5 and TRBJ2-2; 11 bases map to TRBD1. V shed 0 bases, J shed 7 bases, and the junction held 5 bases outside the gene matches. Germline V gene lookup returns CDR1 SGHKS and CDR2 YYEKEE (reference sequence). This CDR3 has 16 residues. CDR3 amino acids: CASSLAWTGGSGELFF. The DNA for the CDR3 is TGTGCCAGCAGCTTGGCTTGGACAGGGGGCAGCGGGGAGCTGTTTTTT.

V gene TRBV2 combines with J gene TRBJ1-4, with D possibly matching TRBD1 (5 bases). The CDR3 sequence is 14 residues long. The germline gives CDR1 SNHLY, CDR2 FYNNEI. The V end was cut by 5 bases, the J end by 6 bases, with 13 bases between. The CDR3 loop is CASSLQGADEKLFF. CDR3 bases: TGTGCCAGCAGTCTACAAGGGGCGGATGAAAAACTGTTTTTT.

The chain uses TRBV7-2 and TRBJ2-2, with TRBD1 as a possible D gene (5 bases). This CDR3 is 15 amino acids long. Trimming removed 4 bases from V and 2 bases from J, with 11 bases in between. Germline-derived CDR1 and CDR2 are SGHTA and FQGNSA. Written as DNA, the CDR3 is TGTGCCAGCAGCTCCGACAGTTATAACACCGGGGAGCTGTTTTTT. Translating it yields CASSSDSYNTGELFF.

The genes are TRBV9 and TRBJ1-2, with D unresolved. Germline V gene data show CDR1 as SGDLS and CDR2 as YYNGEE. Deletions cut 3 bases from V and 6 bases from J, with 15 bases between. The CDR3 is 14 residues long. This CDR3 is CASSDGWASDGYTF. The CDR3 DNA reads TGTGCCAGCAGCGACGGTTGGGCCTCGGATGGCTACACCTTC.

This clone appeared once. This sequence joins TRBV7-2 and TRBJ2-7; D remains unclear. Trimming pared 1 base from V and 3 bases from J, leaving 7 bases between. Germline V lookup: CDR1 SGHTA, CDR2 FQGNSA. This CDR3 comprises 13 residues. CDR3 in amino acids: CASSLGLGYEQYF. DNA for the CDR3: TGTGCCAGCAGCTTAGGTCTAGGCTACGAGCAGTACTTC.

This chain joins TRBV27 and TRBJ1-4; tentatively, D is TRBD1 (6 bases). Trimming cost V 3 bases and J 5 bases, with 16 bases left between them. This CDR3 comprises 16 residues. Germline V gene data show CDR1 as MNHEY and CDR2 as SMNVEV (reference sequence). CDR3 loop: CASSFYPGHRNEKLFF. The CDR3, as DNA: TGTGCCAGCAGTTTTTATCCGGGACACAGAAATGAAAAACTGTTTTTT.

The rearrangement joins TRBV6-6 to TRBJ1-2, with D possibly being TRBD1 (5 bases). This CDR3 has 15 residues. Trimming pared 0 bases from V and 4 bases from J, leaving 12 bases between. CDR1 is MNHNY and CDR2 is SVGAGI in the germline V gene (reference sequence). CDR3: CASSYSPGVGYGYTF. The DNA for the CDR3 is TGTGCCAGCAGTTACTCGCCGGGGGTGGGCTATGGCTACACCTTC.

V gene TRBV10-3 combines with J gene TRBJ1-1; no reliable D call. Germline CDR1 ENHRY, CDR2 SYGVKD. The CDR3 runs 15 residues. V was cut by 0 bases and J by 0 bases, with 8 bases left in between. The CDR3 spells CAISESEALNTEAFF. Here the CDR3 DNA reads TGTGCCATCAGTGAGTCTGAGGCCCTGAACACTGAAGCTTTCTTT.

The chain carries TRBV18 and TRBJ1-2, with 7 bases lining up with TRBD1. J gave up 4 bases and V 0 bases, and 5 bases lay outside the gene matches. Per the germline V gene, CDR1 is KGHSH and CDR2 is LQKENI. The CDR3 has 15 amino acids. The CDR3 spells CASSPPNAGGYGYTF. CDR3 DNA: TGTGCCAGCTCACCACCGAACGCAGGGGGCTATGGCTACACCTTC.

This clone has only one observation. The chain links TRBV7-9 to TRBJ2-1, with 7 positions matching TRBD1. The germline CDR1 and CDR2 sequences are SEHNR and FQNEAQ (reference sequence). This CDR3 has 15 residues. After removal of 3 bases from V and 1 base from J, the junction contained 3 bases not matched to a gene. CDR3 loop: CASSFVTGSYNEQFF. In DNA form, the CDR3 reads TGTGCCAGCAGCTTTGTGACAGGGTCCTACAATGAGCAGTTCTTC.

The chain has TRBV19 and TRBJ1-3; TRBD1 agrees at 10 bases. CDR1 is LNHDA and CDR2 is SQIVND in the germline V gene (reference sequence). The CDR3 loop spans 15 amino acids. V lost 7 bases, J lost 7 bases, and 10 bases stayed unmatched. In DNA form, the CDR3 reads TGTGCCAGTACCCAGGGACAGGGGCCGGGCAACACCATATATTTT. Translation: CASTQGQGPGNTIYF.

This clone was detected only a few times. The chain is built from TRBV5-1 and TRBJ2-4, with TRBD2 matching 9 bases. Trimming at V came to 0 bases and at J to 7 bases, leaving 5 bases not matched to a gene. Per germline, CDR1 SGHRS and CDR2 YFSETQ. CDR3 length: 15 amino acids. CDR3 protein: CASSLAGTSLNIQYF. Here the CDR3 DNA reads TGCGCCAGCAGCTTGGCCGGGACTAGCTTGAACATTCAGTACTTC.

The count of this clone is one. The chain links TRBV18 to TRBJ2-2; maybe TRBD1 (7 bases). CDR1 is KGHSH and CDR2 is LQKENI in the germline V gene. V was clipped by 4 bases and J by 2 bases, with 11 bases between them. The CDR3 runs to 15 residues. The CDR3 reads CASSQQGTNTGELFF. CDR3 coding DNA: TGTGCCAGCTCACAACAGGGGACTAACACCGGGGAGCTGTTTTTT.

CDR3 bases: TGTGCCAGCAGCCCTTTTTCATTAGTGAATGAGCAGTTCTTC. It encodes CASSPFSLVNEQFF. The chain recombines TRBV14 with TRBJ2-1; D call uncertain. Germline V gene lookup returns CDR1 SGHDN and CDR2 FVKESK. V lost 4 bases and J 7 bases, leaving 14 bases between the germline ends. The CDR3 consists of 14 residues.

The CDR3 here is CASSWYRETEAFF. CDR3 DNA: TGTGCCAGCAGCTGGTACAGGGAAACTGAAGCTTTCTTT. The chain carries TRBV7-2 and TRBJ1-1, with a tentative D call TRBD1 (6 bases). CDR1 is SGHTA, CDR2 FQGNSA, per germline. With 4 bases removed from V and 5 bases from J, the gap between germline ends came to 11 bases. This CDR3 region has 13 residues.

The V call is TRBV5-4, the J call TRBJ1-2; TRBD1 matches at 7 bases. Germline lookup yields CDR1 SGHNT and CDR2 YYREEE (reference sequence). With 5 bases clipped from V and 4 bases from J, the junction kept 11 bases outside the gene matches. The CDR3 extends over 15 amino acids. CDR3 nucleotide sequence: TGTGCCAGCAGTCTGAGGGACAGAGGACCCTATGGCTACACCTTC. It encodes CASSLRDRGPYGYTF.

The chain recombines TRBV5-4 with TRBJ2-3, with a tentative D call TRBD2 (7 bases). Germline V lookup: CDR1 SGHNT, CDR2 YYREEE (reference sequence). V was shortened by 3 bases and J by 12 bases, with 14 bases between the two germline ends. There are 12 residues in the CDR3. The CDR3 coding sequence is TGTGCCAGCAGCTCGGGGGGCCTTGCTCAGTATTTT. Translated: CASSSGGLAQYF.

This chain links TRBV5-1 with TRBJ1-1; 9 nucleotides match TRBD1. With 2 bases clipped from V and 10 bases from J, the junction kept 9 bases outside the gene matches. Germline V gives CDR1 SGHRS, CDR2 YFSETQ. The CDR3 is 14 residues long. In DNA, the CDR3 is TGCGCCAGCAGCTTTGGGGGCCCGGGACAGGGAGCTTTCTTT. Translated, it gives CASSFGGPGQGAFF.

The CDR3 nucleotides are TGTGCCATCAGTGACAACCGGGACAGGGGGCAAGAGACCCAGTACTTC. Translation: CAISDNRDRGQETQYF. The V call is TRBV10-3, the J call TRBJ2-5; 11 bases agree with TRBD1. Looked up from germline, CDR1 is ENHRY and CDR2 is SYGVKD. This CDR3 comprises 16 residues. The V gene end was trimmed by 3 bases and the J gene end by 2 bases; junction bases not matched to a gene: 5.